This record looks at one TCR beta chain sequence and its context. This CDR3 is built from 16 residues. Germline trimming cut 6 bases from V and 0 bases from J; bases unmatched to any gene: 4. Germline CDR1 and CDR2: MNHEY and SMNVEV (reference sequence). TCRdb used MiXCR to reprocess the reads, holding one entry per CDR3 protein. The repertoire consists of about 97,000 distinct CDR3 sequences, with 30% to 35% occurring once and the leading ten covering about 2.4%. This record belongs to a study of type 1 regulatory T cells. Turning to the study itself: T-allo10 is an in vitro-generated, Tr1-enriched CD4 T cell product specific for alloantigen.

The sequenced material came from CD4+ T cells, either the whole sample or a sorted fraction (not recorded which). The TCR sequence derives from a human donor in good health. The chain recombines TRBV27 with TRBJ2-2; 10 bases map to TRBD2. The DNA for the CDR3 is TGTGCCAGCAGAACTAGCGGGACCGCGAACACCGGGGAGCTGTTTTTT. It yields the protein CASRTSGTANTGELFF.